The 4 T cell receptor beta chains below all came from one sample that was sequenced in a study of blood T cell repertoires in COVID-19. The protocol was immunoSEQ multiplex PCR, while the TCRdb copy is restricted to in-frame clones and leaves out a portion. Among approximately 170,000 clones listed, 81% were seen once. The specimen sequenced was peripheral blood. Receptors originate from a man in his sixties with active or convalescent COVID-19.

The rearrangement uses TRBV19 and TRBJ2-3; 8 bases fit TRBD1. Trimming took 2 bases from V and 6 from J; bases not matched to a gene: 7. Germline CDR1 reads LNHDA; CDR2 reads SQIVND (reference sequence). The CDR3 covers 15 residues. For the CDR3, the DNA is TGTGCCAGTAGTATAAGGCAGGGGGCTCAGGATACGCAGTATTTT. Amino acids: CASSIRQGAQDTQYF.

The rearrangement uses TRBV5-1 and TRBJ2-5; a weak D match, TRBD1 (5 bases). The CDR3 has 15 amino acids. Deletions cut 0 bases from V and 1 base from J, with 10 bases between. Germline loops: CDR1 SGHRS, CDR2 YFSETQ. CDR3 in DNA: TGCGCCAGCAGCTTGGAGGGGTCCCCCCAAGAGACCCAGTACTTC. This sequence encodes CASSLEGSPQETQYF.

The V gene is TRBV6-5, the J gene TRBJ1-5, with unresolved D. The CDR3 runs 13 residues. CDR1 is MNHEY and CDR2 is SVGAGI in the germline V gene. The ends were cut back, 8 bases at V and 1 base at J, with 9 bases in the middle. The CDR3 spells CASGRQSNQPQHF. CDR3 DNA sequence: TGTGCCAGCGGCCGACAAAGCAATCAGCCCCAGCATTTT.

About this clone: The same CDR3 arises from other DNA sequences in this sample as well. As DNA, the CDR3 is TGTGCCAGCTCACCACCGGGAGGGAGCTCCTACAATGAGCAGTTCTTC. Its translation is CASSPPGGSSYNEQFF. The rearrangement uses TRBV18 and TRBJ2-1, with 7 bases identical to TRBD2. The CDR3 sequence is 16 residues long. Germline CDR1 and CDR2: KGHSH and LQKENI. The junction had 2 bases not matched to a gene; V was cut back by 0 bases and J by 0 bases.